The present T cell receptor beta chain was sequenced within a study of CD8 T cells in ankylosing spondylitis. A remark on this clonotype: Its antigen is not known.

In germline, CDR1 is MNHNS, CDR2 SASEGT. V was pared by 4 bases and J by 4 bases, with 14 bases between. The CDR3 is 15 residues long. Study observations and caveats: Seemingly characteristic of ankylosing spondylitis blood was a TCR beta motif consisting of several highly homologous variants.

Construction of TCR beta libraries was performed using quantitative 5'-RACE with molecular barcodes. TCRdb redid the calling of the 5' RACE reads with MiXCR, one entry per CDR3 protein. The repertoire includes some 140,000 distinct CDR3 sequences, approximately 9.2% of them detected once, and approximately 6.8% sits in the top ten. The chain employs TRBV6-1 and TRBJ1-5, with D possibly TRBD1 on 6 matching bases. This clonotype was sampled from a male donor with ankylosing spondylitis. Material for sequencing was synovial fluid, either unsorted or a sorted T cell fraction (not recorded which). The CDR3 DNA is TGTGCCAGCAGTGTTCACAGGGTTCGGAATCAGCCCCAGCATTTT. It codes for CASSVHRVRNQPQHF.